Below, 13 T cell receptor beta chains from the same sample are listed, as sequenced in a study of blood T cell repertoires in COVID-19. This table comes from immunoSEQ multiplex PCR, and its TCRdb copy is limited to in-frame clones, with some not included. The data show under 250,000 clones, with roughly 87% seen just once and just over 2.5% held by the top ten. The source material was PBMCs or T cells enriched from blood (not recorded which). The receptors shown here come from a woman under 40 with acute COVID-19.

The chain uses TRBV4-1 and TRBJ2-7, with a weak D call TRBD1 (6 bases). Trimming took off 4 bases at V and 0 bases at J, with 13 bases between the two ends. CDR1 is MGHRA and CDR2 is YSYEKL in the germline V gene. CDR3 length equals 15 residues. This chain's CDR3 is CASSLWDTLSYEQYF. CDR3 coding DNA: TGCGCCAGCAGCCTGTGGGACACTCTCTCCTACGAGCAGTACTTC.

J is TRBJ1-1 and V is TRBV27; 12 nucleotides line up with TRBD1. J was trimmed by 4 bases and V by 4 bases; bases with no gene match: 13. The CDR3 has 18 residues. Germline-derived CDR1 and CDR2 are MNHEY and SMNVEV (reference sequence). CDR3 nucleotide sequence: TGTGCCAGCAGTTCCAACCCCGGGACAGGGGGCTTTTCCACTGAAGCTTTCTTT. This translates into CASSSNPGTGGFSTEAFF.

This rearrangement joins TRBV7-2 to TRBJ2-7, with D tentatively TRBD1 (6 bases). This CDR3 comprises 16 residues. Germline values: CDR1 SGHTA, CDR2 FQGNSA. With 4 bases removed from V and 3 bases from J, the gap between germline ends came to 19 bases. The CDR3 DNA reads TGTGCCAGCAGCTCGACCGCAGGGGCGGGCGTCTACGAGCAGTACTTC. Its translation is CASSSTAGAGVYEQYF.

The chain links TRBV27 to TRBJ1-4; D is undetermined. The V gene's germline CDR1 is MNHEY and CDR2 SMNVEV (reference sequence). The germline V and J ends were trimmed by 6 bases and 3 bases, with 8 bases remaining between them. The CDR3 has 13 amino acids. This chain's CDR3 is CASRGGPNEKLFF. In DNA form, the CDR3 reads TGTGCCAGCAGGGGTGGGCCTAATGAAAAACTGTTTTTT.

This chain links TRBV27 with TRBJ2-5; 9 bases line up with TRBD1. With V trimmed by 7 bases and J by 2 bases, 8 bases remained unmatched. This CDR3 is built from 15 residues. Germline CDR1 and CDR2: MNHEY and SMNVEV (reference sequence). This chain's CDR3 is CASIRKTGGQETQYF. For the CDR3, the DNA is TGTGCCAGCATTCGGAAGACAGGGGGACAAGAGACCCAGTACTTC.

The chain combines TRBV28 with TRBJ1-4, with 8 bases fitting TRBD1. Germline V lookup: CDR1 MDHEN, CDR2 SYDVKM. The V and J ends lost 8 bases and 0 bases, in that order; junction bases with no gene match: 5. The CDR3 totals 15 residues. This chain's CDR3 is CASLDRGATNEKLFF. The CDR3 DNA reads as TGTGCCAGCCTTGACAGGGGAGCAACTAATGAAAAACTGTTTTTT. Looking up the rest from reference TRBV28 and TRBJ1-4 gives the full variable domain: DVKVTQSSRYLVKRTGEKVFLECVQDMDHENMFWYRQDPGLGLRLIYFSYDVKMKEKGDIPEGYSVSREKKERFSLILESASTNQTSMYLCASLDRGATNEKLFFGSGTQLSVL.

V is TRBV7-9 and J is TRBJ1-1; unclear D gene. The CDR3 spans 15 residues. The germline gives CDR1 SEHNR, CDR2 FQNEAQ (reference sequence). Trimming stripped 1 base from V and 1 base from J, with 10 bases between. CDR3 in amino acids: CASSLEVGRNTEAFF. In DNA form, the CDR3 reads TGTGCCAGCAGCTTAGAAGTTGGCAGGAACACTGAAGCTTTCTTT.

The chain employs TRBV29-1 and TRBJ2-7, with TRBD1 matching over 7 bases. The CDR3 is 11 residues long. Trimming removed 4 bases from V and 5 bases from J; junction bases left unmatched: 2. Per the germline V gene, CDR1 is SQVTM and CDR2 is ANQGSEA. CDR3 nucleotides: TGCAGCGTTGGACAGGGCAACGAGCAGTACTTC. This codes for CSVGQGNEQYF.

This chain links TRBV24-1 with TRBJ2-3, with 10 bases that match TRBD1. The germline V gene has CDR1 KGHDR and CDR2 SFDVKD. Trimming took 3 bases from V and 3 from J; bases not matched to a gene: 5. The CDR3 has 16 residues. CDR3 DNA: TGTGCCACCAGTGATGACCGGGACAGGGGTACAGATACGCAGTATTTT. Translation: CATSDDRDRGTDTQYF.

V gene TRBV10-2 combines with J gene TRBJ1-2; 8 bases agree with TRBD1. Germline values: CDR1 WSHSY, CDR2 SAAADI. This CDR3 has 13 residues. V shed 7 bases and J 7 bases; nucleotides not matched to a gene: 8. The CDR3, as DNA: TGCGCCAGCAATTCCCAGGGGGCGCCTGGCTACACCTTC. This codes for CASNSQGAPGYTF.

This sequence joins TRBV7-9 and TRBJ1-1; TRBD1 might be the D (6 bases). CDR3 length: 13 amino acids. Germline assignment: CDR1 SEHNR and CDR2 FQNEAQ (reference sequence). V was pared by 5 bases and J by 7 bases, with 14 bases between. The CDR3 DNA follows: TGTGCCAGCAGCCCCGGACAGCTAGTTGAAGCTTTCTTT. It encodes CASSPGQLVEAFF.

The chain links TRBV12-3 or TRBV12-4 to TRBJ1-3; tentative D call: TRBD1 (6 bases). The CDR3 covers 13 residues. V was clipped by 5 bases and J by 4 bases, with 9 bases between them. In nucleotides, the CDR3 is TGTGCCAGCAGTCCAGGGACAGGAAACACCATATATTTT. Translated, it gives CASSPGTGNTIYF.

This clone appeared once. The rearrangement joins TRBV7-6 to TRBJ2-2, with D uncertain. The germline V gene encodes CDR1 SGHVS and CDR2 FNYEAQ. The ends were cut back, 1 base at V and 5 bases at J, with 11 bases in the middle. CDR3 length equals 15 residues. The CDR3 is CASSLETEPTGELFF. CDR3 nucleotide sequence: TGTGCCAGCAGCTTAGAAACAGAACCGACCGGGGAGCTGTTTTTT.